This passage covers 29 T cell receptor beta chains from one sample sequenced in a study of tumour-infiltrating T cells in Burkitt lymphoma. TCRdb keeps only in-frame clones here, not all; method: immunoSEQ multiplex PCR. The repertoire holds 1,100 to 1,500 clones, roughly 10% seen once, with almost 5% in the top ten. The specimen sequenced was tumor tissue. The receptors derive from a human donor with Burkitt lymphoma.

V gene TRBV7-8 combines with J gene TRBJ2-3, with D tentatively TRBD1 (5 bases). This CDR3 has 15 amino acids. Deletions cut 4 bases from V and 4 bases from J, with 15 bases between. CDR1 is SGHVS, CDR2 FQNEAQ, per germline. Here the CDR3 reads CASSSRASGADTQYF. In DNA, the CDR3 is TGTGCCAGCAGCTCCAGGGCTTCAGGCGCAGATACGCAGTATTTT.

V usage is TRBV14 and J usage is TRBJ1-1; D might be TRBD1 (6 bases). The CDR3 is 13 residues long. V was cut by 6 bases and J by 2 bases, with 10 bases left in between. Germline V lookup: CDR1 SGHDN, CDR2 FVKESK. CDR3 DNA: TGTGCCAGCAGGGGACACGTTAACACTGAAGCTTTCTTT. Translating gives CASRGHVNTEAFF. Filled out from reference TRBV14 and TRBJ1-1, the complete variable domain reads EAGVTQFPSHSVIEKGQTVTLRCDPISGHDNLYWYRRVMGKEIKFLLHFVKESKQDESGMPNNRFLAERTGGTYSTLKVQPAELEDSGVYFCASRGHVNTEAFFGQGTRLTVV.

In this sample, this clone turned up a few times. V and J are TRBV30 and TRBJ1-3; 7 positions match TRBD1. The germline CDR1 and CDR2 sequences are GTSNPN and SVGIG (reference sequence). The V gene end was trimmed by 7 bases and the J gene end by 2 bases; junction bases not matched to a gene: 11. This CDR3 region has 15 residues. Here the CDR3 reads CASERDSSPGNTIYF. In nucleotides, the CDR3 is TGTGCCTCAGAACGGGACAGTTCCCCTGGAAACACCATATATTTT.

J is TRBJ1-1 and V is TRBV19; perhaps TRBD1 as D (6 bases). V was cut by 3 bases and J by 0 bases, with 14 bases left in between. Germline V gene data show CDR1 as LNHDA and CDR2 as SQIVND (reference sequence). CDR3 length: 16 residues. The DNA of the CDR3 is TGTGCCAGTAGTATCTCTAATGGACAGATGAACACTGAAGCTTTCTTT. It encodes CASSISNGQMNTEAFF. Variable domain in full (rest from reference TRBV19 and TRBJ1-1): DGGITQSPKYLFRKEGQNVTLSCEQNLNHDAMYWYRQDPGQGLRLIYYSQIVNDFQKGDIAEGYSVSREKKESFPLTVTSAQKNPTAFYLCASSISNGQMNTEAFFGQGTRLTVV.

This clone came up a few times. This sample includes further DNA sequences coding for the same CDR3. The CDR3 bases are TGTGCCAGCAGGGACAGCTTGAACACTGAAGCTTTCTTT. Its protein product is CASRDSLNTEAFF. The chain employs TRBV5-4 and TRBJ1-1; tentative D call: TRBD1 (6 bases). V shed 5 bases and J shed 0 bases, with 8 bases lying between them. CDR1 is SGHNT, CDR2 YYREEE, per germline (reference sequence). There are 13 residues in the CDR3.

The chain combines TRBV6-6 with TRBJ1-1, with D perhaps matching TRBD1 (5 bases). This CDR3 spans 14 amino acids. V dropped 4 bases and J dropped 3 bases, with 12 bases sitting between them. Germline V gene lookup returns CDR1 MNHNY and CDR2 SVGAGI (reference sequence). CDR3 protein: CASSFLPGDTEAFF. CDR3 sequence (DNA): TGTGCCAGCAGTTTCCTCCCGGGGGACACTGAAGCTTTCTTT.

The chain recombines TRBV7-9 with TRBJ1-2; no firm D call. CDR3 length: 16 amino acids. Trimming took 1 base from V and 0 from J, leaving 12 bases between them. CDR1 is SEHNR and CDR2 is FQNEAQ in the germline V gene (reference sequence). As DNA, the CDR3 is TGTGCCAGCAGCTTAGAGGCAGGCCAAGCTAACTATGGCTACACCTTC. Its protein product is CASSLEAGQANYGYTF. The full variable domain, rest sourced from reference TRBV7-9 and TRBJ1-2, is DTGVSQNPRHKITKRGQNVTFRCDPISEHNRLYWYRQTLGQGPEFLTYFQNEAQLEKSRLLSDRFSAERPKGSFSTLEIQRTEQGDSAMYLCASSLEAGQANYGYTFGSGTRLTVV.

This clone was seen more than once but under ten times. The genes are TRBV12-1 and TRBJ2-7; TRBD2, as called in the table, went unchecked against the DNA. TRBV12-1 is a pseudogene segment. The CDR3 runs to 16 residues. The CDR3 bases are TGTGCCAGCAGCTTAACGACTAGCGGGGCCTTCTACGAGCAGTACTTC. It specifies CASSLTTSGAFYEQYF.

This clone was recorded a few times. The genes are TRBV30 and TRBJ1-2; D ambiguous. V lost 4 bases and J lost 8, with 17 bases in between. CDR3 length: 13 residues. Germline V gene data show CDR1 as GTSNPN and CDR2 as SVGIG (reference sequence). The CDR3 spells CAWTPIGLGGYTF. CDR3 bases: TGTGCCTGGACACCCATAGGCCTCGGGGGCTACACCTTC.

The gene calls are TRBV5-6 and TRBJ2-1; maybe TRBD2 (5 bases). The V gene's germline CDR1 is SGHDT and CDR2 YYEEEE. Trimming left V 0 bases short and J 9 bases short, with 13 bases between. The CDR3 contains 14 residues. CDR3 protein: CASSLGTTRGEQFF. DNA for the CDR3: TGTGCCAGCAGCTTGGGGACCACCCGGGGTGAGCAGTTCTTC.

The rearrangement links TRBV7-9 to TRBJ2-6, with a tentative D call TRBD1 (6 bases). V was pared by 4 bases and J by 2 bases, with 9 bases between. The CDR3 has 15 residues. CDR1 is SEHNR and CDR2 is FQNEAQ in the germline V gene (reference sequence). The CDR3 sequence: CASSWDTPGANVLTF. The CDR3 DNA reads as TGTGCCAGCAGCTGGGACACTCCTGGGGCCAACGTCCTGACTTTC.

This chain uses TRBV4-1 with TRBJ2-1, with D unresolved. The germline V gene encodes CDR1 MGHRA and CDR2 YSYEKL. The CDR3 is 16 amino acids. V lost 0 bases and J lost 4, with 13 bases in between. CDR3 amino acids: CASSQDRRLQYNEQFF. The CDR3 DNA reads as TGCGCCAGCAGCCAAGATAGGCGGCTACAATACAATGAGCAGTTCTTC.

The chain has TRBV4-1 and TRBJ1-2, with D uncertain. The germline V gene encodes CDR1 MGHRA and CDR2 YSYEKL. The CDR3 sequence is 14 residues long. Trimming stripped 4 bases from V and 4 bases from J, with 13 bases between. CDR3 amino acids: CASSLAGRTYGYTF. The CDR3 DNA follows: TGCGCCAGCAGCCTAGCTGGACGGACCTATGGCTACACCTTC.

This clone was picked up a small number of times. The chain employs TRBV27 and TRBJ2-3; D not certain. V lost 3 bases to trimming and J lost 6 bases, with 10 bases between them. Germline-derived CDR1 and CDR2 are MNHEY and SMNVEV (reference sequence). The CDR3 has 13 amino acids. The CDR3 spells CASSFAIGDTQYF. CDR3 DNA sequence: TGTGCCAGCAGTTTTGCTATAGGGGATACGCAGTATTTT.

In this sample, this clone turned up a few times. As DNA, the CDR3 is TGTGCCAGTAGCCCCTCTTGGCAGACCTACGAGCAGTACTTC. This encodes CASSPSWQTYEQYF. The chain carries TRBV19 and TRBJ2-7; D gene uncertain. Germline V gene lookup returns CDR1 LNHDA and CDR2 SQIVND (reference sequence). This CDR3 region has 14 residues. V lost 6 bases, J lost 2 bases, and 14 bases lay in between. The full variable domain, rest sourced from reference TRBV19 and TRBJ2-7, is DGGITQSPKYLFRKEGQNVTLSCEQNLNHDAMYWYRQDPGQGLRLIYYSQIVNDFQKGDIAEGYSVSREKKESFPLTVTSAQKNPTAFYLCASSPSWQTYEQYFGPGTRLTVT.

A few counts support this clone. This rearrangement joins TRBV25-1 to TRBJ2-3, with no clear D. The length of the CDR3 is 13 residues. Trimming left V 6 bases short and J 4 bases short, with 11 bases between. Germline V gene sequence: CDR1 MGHDK, CDR2 SYGVNS. CDR3 amino acids: CASSRYGADTQYF. In DNA, the CDR3 is TGTGCCAGCAGCAGGTATGGGGCAGATACGCAGTATTTT.

This clone occurred a few times. This chain uses TRBV10-2 with TRBJ2-1, with a possible D match to TRBD1 (5 bases). This CDR3 has 14 residues. Germline V gene lookup returns CDR1 WSHSY and CDR2 SAAADI. V was clipped by 4 bases and J by 6 bases, with 13 bases between them. Here the CDR3 reads CASSGGARSNEQFF. Here the CDR3 DNA reads TGCGCCAGCAGTGGGGGCGCACGCAGCAATGAGCAGTTCTTC.

The chain recombines TRBV6-6 with TRBJ1-2; the D is unclear. Per germline, CDR1 MNHNY and CDR2 SVGAGI (reference sequence). The CDR3 is 13 residues long. V was pared by 2 bases and J by 4 bases, with 8 bases between. The CDR3 DNA is TGTGCCAGCAGTTACGGCGAAAGCTATGGCTACACCTTC. Its translation: CASSYGESYGYTF.

This rearrangement joins TRBV6-5 to TRBJ1-3; D is possibly TRBD1 (6 bases). Per germline, CDR1 MNHEY and CDR2 SVGAGI. Trimming shortened V by 6 bases and J by 3 bases, and 9 bases separated the two germline ends. This CDR3 is 13 amino acids long. CDR3 amino acids: CASSHRDGNTIYF. In DNA, the CDR3 is TGTGCCAGCAGCCACAGGGATGGAAACACCATATATTTT.

This clone was detected only a few times. This chain joins TRBV30 and TRBJ1-1, with D perhaps matching TRBD1 (5 bases). CDR1 and CDR2 (germline): GTSNPN, SVGIG (reference sequence). The CDR3 contains 13 residues. V was cut by 0 bases and J by 1 base, with 6 bases left in between. The CDR3 nucleotides read TGTGCCTGGAGTGTACAGGCGAACACTGAAGCTTTCTTT. Its translation: CAWSVQANTEAFF.

The chain carries TRBV5-1 and TRBJ2-1; 7 bases fit TRBD1. Germline CDR1 is SGHRS and CDR2 is YFSETQ. J lost 8 bases, V lost 2 bases, and 7 bases had no gene match. This CDR3 is built from 14 residues. The CDR3 DNA reads as TGCGCCAGCAGCTTCCCGACAGGGTGGGATGAGCAGTTCTTC. It is translated as CASSFPTGWDEQFF.

Comments on this clone: Additional DNA sequences in this sample encode the identical CDR3. This chain connects TRBV11-2 to TRBJ2-1; TRBD2 might be the D (5 bases). V gave up 5 bases and J gave up 0 bases, with 14 bases separating them. The CDR3 extends over 16 amino acids. Germline V CDR1 and CDR2: SGHAT, FQNNGV. The chain's CDR3 is CASSISRVHSYNEQFF. DNA of the CDR3: TGTGCCAGCAGCATTTCGCGGGTCCACTCCTACAATGAGCAGTTCTTC.

This clone has just a few counts. The V gene is TRBV21-1, the J gene TRBJ1-5. TRBV21-1 counts as a pseudogene. The CDR3 has 15 amino acids. CDR3 loop: CASSKSQRGNQPQHF. The CDR3 bases are TGTGCCAGCAGCAAAAGCCAGAGGGGCAATCAGCCCCAGCATTTT.

This clone was seen only a few times. The chain joins TRBV6-5 to TRBJ1-6; D ambiguous. Trimming stripped 2 bases from V and 4 bases from J, with 6 bases between. Germline values: CDR1 MNHEY, CDR2 SVGAGI. This CDR3 has 14 residues. CDR3 coding DNA: TGTGCCAGCAGTTACAGACCTTATAATTCACCCCTCCACTTT. Translation gives CASSYRPYNSPLHF.

This clone was seen a few times. The chain joins TRBV27 to TRBJ2-2; D uncertain. The CDR3 consists of 12 residues. Per germline, CDR1 MNHEY and CDR2 SMNVEV (reference sequence). Trimming cost V 8 bases and J 3 bases, with 7 bases left between them. CDR3 sequence reads: CASGLDTGELFF. The CDR3 DNA sequence: TGTGCCAGCGGGTTAGACACCGGGGAGCTGTTTTTT.

The chain joins TRBV4-2 to TRBJ2-5; possible D gene TRBD2, 5 bases. The CDR3 is 15 amino acids. The V end lost 0 bases, the J end lost 9 bases, and 17 bases lay between the germline ends. Germline CDR1 and CDR2: LGHNA and YNFKEQ. CDR3 residues: CASSQEGSMGKPQYF. The CDR3 DNA reads as TGTGCCAGCAGCCAAGAAGGGAGTATGGGAAAGCCCCAGTACTTC.

This clone was observed a few times. This chain joins TRBV21-1 and TRBJ1-1; the table calls TRBD1, which could not be checked here. TRBV21-1 is flagged as a pseudogene. This CDR3 has 15 amino acids. The CDR3 reads CASSKVPRMNTEAFF. The CDR3 DNA reads TGTGCCAGCAGCAAAGTCCCCAGAATGAACACTGAAGCTTTCTTT.

This clone was detected a few times. This chain joins TRBV5-5 and TRBJ2-7; TRBD1 matches 8 bases. This CDR3 comprises 15 residues. V lost 4 bases to trimming and J lost 4 bases; unmatched junction nucleotides: 10. Germline CDR1 SGHKS, CDR2 YYEKEE (reference sequence). The CDR3 protein is CASSIALRGLYEQYF. The CDR3 coding sequence is TGTGCCAGCAGCATAGCCCTCAGGGGGCTGTACGAGCAGTACTTC.

This clone was detected only a few times. The chain is built from TRBV7-9 and TRBJ1-2, with unresolved D. From germline, CDR1 is SEHNR and CDR2 FQNEAQ (reference sequence). V lost 1 base, J lost 8 bases, and 14 bases lay in between. The CDR3 is 14 residues long. CDR3 DNA: TGTGCCAGCAGCTTAGGGACGGCATCAGACGGCTACACCTTC. It translates to CASSLGTASDGYTF.